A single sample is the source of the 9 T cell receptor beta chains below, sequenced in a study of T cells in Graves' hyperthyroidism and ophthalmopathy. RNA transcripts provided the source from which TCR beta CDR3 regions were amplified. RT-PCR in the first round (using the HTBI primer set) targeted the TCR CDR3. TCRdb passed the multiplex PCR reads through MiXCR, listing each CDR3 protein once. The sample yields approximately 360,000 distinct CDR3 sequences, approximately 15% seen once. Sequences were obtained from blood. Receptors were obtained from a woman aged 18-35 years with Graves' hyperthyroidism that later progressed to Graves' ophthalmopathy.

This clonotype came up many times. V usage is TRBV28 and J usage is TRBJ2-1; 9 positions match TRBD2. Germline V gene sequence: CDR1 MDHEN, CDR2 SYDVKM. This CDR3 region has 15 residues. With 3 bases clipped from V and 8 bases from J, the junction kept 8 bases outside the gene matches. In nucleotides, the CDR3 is TGTGCCAGCAGTTTTAGCGGGAGCGAGGGAGATGAGCAGTTCTTC. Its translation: CASSFSGSEGDEQFF. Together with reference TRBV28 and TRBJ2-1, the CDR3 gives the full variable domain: DVKVTQSSRYLVKRTGEKVFLECVQDMDHENMFWYRQDPGLGLRLIYFSYDVKMKEKGDIPEGYSVSREKKERFSLILESASTNQTSMYLCASSFSGSEGDEQFFGPGTRLTVL.

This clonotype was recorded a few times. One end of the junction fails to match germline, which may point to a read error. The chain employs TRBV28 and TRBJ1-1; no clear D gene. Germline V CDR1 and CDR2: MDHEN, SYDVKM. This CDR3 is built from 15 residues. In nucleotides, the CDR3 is TGTGCCAGCACCCTGGTATGGGGTTCCGACACTGAAGCTTCCTTT. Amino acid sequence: CASTLVWGSDTEASF.

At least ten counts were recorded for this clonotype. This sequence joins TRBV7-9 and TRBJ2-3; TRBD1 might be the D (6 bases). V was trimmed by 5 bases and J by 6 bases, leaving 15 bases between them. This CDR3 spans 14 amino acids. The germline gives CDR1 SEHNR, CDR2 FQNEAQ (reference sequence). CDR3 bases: TGTGCCAGCAGCCTCCAGGACAGTTCCGATACGCAGTATTTT. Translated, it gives CASSLQDSSDTQYF.

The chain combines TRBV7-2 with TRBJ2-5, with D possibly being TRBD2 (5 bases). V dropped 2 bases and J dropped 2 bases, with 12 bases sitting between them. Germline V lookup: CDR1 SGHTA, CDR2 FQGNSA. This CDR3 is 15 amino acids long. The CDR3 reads CASSLLVGVQETQYF. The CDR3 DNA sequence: TGTGCCAGCAGCTTATTGGTGGGAGTGCAAGAGACCCAGTACTTC.

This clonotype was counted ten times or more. DNA for the CDR3: TGTGCCAGCACTAAAGGGACAGCCTCTGAAGCTTTCTTT. Translation: CASTKGTASEAFF. This sequence joins TRBV6-1 and TRBJ1-1; 7 nucleotides agree with TRBD1. The CDR3 length is 13 residues. CDR1 and CDR2 (germline): MNHNS, SASEGT. V shed 7 bases, J shed 6 bases, and the junction held 8 bases outside the gene matches.

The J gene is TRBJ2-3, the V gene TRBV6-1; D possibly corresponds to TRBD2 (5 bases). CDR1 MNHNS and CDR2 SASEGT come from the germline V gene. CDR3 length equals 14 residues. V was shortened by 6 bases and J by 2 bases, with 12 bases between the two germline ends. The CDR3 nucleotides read TGTGCCAGCAGCCGGGGTCGTCCCACAGATACGCAGTATTTT. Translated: CASSRGRPTDTQYF.

The CDR3 bases are TGTGCCAGCAGTTACGGGGCGGGGGATCAAGAGACCCAGTACTTC. It encodes CASSYGAGDQETQYF. This chain links TRBV6-5 with TRBJ2-5; TRBD2 matches at 7 bases. This CDR3 spans 15 amino acids. The V gene end was trimmed by 2 bases and the J gene end by 2 bases; junction bases not matched to a gene: 5. Germline CDR1 is MNHEY and CDR2 is SVGAGI.

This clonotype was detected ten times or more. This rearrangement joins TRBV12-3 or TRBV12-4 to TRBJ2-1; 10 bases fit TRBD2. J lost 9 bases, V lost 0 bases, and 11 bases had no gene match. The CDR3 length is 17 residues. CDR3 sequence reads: CASSLAGLAGVLGEQFF. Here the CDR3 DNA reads TGTGCCAGCAGTTTAGCTGGGCTAGCGGGAGTACTGGGTGAGCAGTTCTTC.

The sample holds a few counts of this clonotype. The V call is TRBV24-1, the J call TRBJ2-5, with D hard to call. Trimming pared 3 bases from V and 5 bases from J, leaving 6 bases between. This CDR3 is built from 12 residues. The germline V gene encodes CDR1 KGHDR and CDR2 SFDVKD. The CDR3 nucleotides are TGTGCCACCAGTGATACTACGGAGACCCAGTACTTC. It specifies CATSDTTETQYF.